This is a list of T cell receptor beta chains from one sample in a study of T cell repertoires in cytomegalovirus infection. Via MiXCR, TCRdb re-called the reads, giving one row per CDR3 protein. The sample gives 100,000 or so distinct CDR3 sequences, about 31% of which show up once; approximately 71% is in the top ten. For these TCRs, the target antigens are not known. This material consisted of CD8+ T cells from cultured PBMCs, taken from culture after CMV antigen stimulation. These TCRs come from a human donor in good health (CMV status not recorded). Some clones in this sample may be carry-over from other donors' samples. Each CDR3 is given with its conserved first and last residue. D genes are given only for firm matches. The size entry is marked missing in some rows and otherwise reads once, few, many or a size class.

d_call	v_call	j_call	clone_size	cdr3_nt	cdr3_aa
TRBD2	TRBV4-2	TRBJ2-1	few	TGTGCCAGCAGCCAAGAAAGCGGGGTCCACAATGAGCAGTTCTTC	CASSQESGVHNEQFF
TRBD2	TRBV9	TRBJ2-1	NA	TGTGCCAGCAGCGTCGGGGGGGCCGGCAATGAGCAGTTCTTC	CASSVGGAGNEQFF
NA	TRBV19	TRBJ1-5	few	TGTGCCAGTAGTATTTTGGGAACTAATCAGCCCCAGCATTTT	CASSILGTNQPQHF
NA	TRBV7-2	TRBJ1-2	NA	TGTGCCAGCAGCTTAGCGTTGGCGTTAGGCGTCAACTATGGCTACACCTTC	CASSLALALGVNYGYTF
NA	TRBV7-9	TRBJ1-1	NA	TGTGCCAGCAGCTTAGTCAGACAGTCGGATGAAGCTTTCTTT	CASSLVRQSDEAFF
NA	TRBV7-9	TRBJ2-1	NA	TGTGCCAGCAGAGGGGGTTCGGATGAGCAGTTCTTC	CASRGGSDEQFF
NA	TRBV30	TRBJ2-2	NA	TGTGCCTGGAGTGTATTAGTGGAAGCCGGGGAGCTGTTTTTT	CAWSVLVEAGELFF
NA	TRBV12-3/TRBV12-4	TRBJ1-4	many	TGTGCCAGCAGTTTCTTTGCCTACGAAAAACTGTTTTTT	CASSFFAYEKLFF
NA	TRBV3-1	TRBJ2-1	few	TGTGCCAGCAGCCAAGATCCGAACAATGAGCAGTTCTTC	CASSQDPNNEQFF
TRBD1	TRBV12-3/TRBV12-4	TRBJ2-3	NA	TGTGCCAGCAGTTTCCGGGACAGGGAACCAGATACGCAGTATTTT	CASSFRDREPDTQYF
NA	TRBV29-1	TRBJ1-1	NA	TGCAGCGCCCGGGACCACGACACTGAAGCTTTCTTT	CSARDHDTEAFF
NA	TRBV28	TRBJ1-3	NA	TGTGCCAGCAGTCATCCCATTCCGAGAAACACCATATATTTT	CASSHPIPRNTIYF
NA	TRBV15	TRBJ1-1	few	TGTGCCACCAGCAGAGATCATGGGGACACTGAAGCTTTCTTT	CATSRDHGDTEAFF
NA	TRBV6-1	TRBJ1-2	few	TGTGCCTCCGGGGAGGGTTTATACTATGGCTACACCTTC	CASGEGLYYGYTF
NA	TRBV7-9	TRBJ1-1	NA	TGTGCCAGCAGCTTGGAGGGGTTGACGAGGGACACTGAAGCTTTCTTT	CASSLEGLTRDTEAFF
NA	TRBV13	TRBJ2-5	NA	TGTGCCAGCAGCTCAGGCACCACAGTGGTCGGAGAGACCCAGTACTTC	CASSSGTTVVGETQYF
NA	TRBV4-1	TRBJ2-7	NA	TGCGCCAGCAGCCAGGCCCCAGGTTACGAGCAGTACTTC	CASSQAPGYEQYF
NA	TRBV7-8	TRBJ2-1	few	TGTGCCAGCAGCTTCCGACACGATGAGCAGTTCTTC	CASSFRHDEQFF
NA	TRBV11-2	TRBJ2-5	NA	TGTGCCAGCAGCCCCGGACTATACCAAGAGACCCAGTACTTC	CASSPGLYQETQYF
NA	TRBV7-4	TRBJ1-2	NA	TGTGCCAGCAGCTTAGCAGGACAAACTGGGTATGGCTACACCTTC	CASSLAGQTGYGYTF
TRBD1	TRBV27	TRBJ1-1	few	TGTGCCAGCTCACCGGGGACAGCAGAAGCTTTCTTT	CASSPGTAEAFF
TRBD1	TRBV6-6	TRBJ2-1	NA	TGTGCCAGCAGTTACCAGGGACAGGGGGTACGCTATGAGCAGTTCTTC	CASSYQGQGVRYEQFF
TRBD1	TRBV27	TRBJ2-7	NA	TGTGCCAGCGGCCCGGACAGGGAGACCTACGAGCAGTACTTC	CASGPDRETYEQYF
TRBD1	TRBV6-8	TRBJ1-4	NA	TGTGCCAGCAGGAGCACAGGGGGTGGGGGTAATGAAAAACTGTTTTTT	CASRSTGGGGNEKLFF
NA	TRBV28	TRBJ1-2	few	TGTGCCAGCTCGGGGATCTATGGCTACACCTTC	CASSGIYGYTF
NA	TRBV28	TRBJ2-2	NA	TGTGCCAGCAGTTTCTTGACAGGGAACACCGGGGAGCTGTTTTTT	CASSFLTGNTGELFF
TRBD2	TRBV24-1	TRBJ2-1	few	TGTGCCACCAGTGATTCCCAGGGACTAGTTGATGAGCAGTTCTTC	CATSDSQGLVDEQFF
TRBD1	TRBV19	TRBJ2-3	many	TGTGCCAGTAGTATCGGACAGGGGGCTGGAACAGATACGCAGTATTTT	CASSIGQGAGTDTQYF
NA	TRBV20-1	TRBJ2-3	NA	TGCAGTGCTCCCCTGTGGGAAACAGATACGCAGTATTTT	CSAPLWETDTQYF
TRBD1	TRBV28	TRBJ1-2	NA	TGTGCCAGCAGTGCACAGGGGGATAACTATGGCTACACCTTC	CASSAQGDNYGYTF
NA	TRBV27	TRBJ2-7	few	TGTGCCAGCAGTTCCGGGGACTCAATATACGAGCAGTACTTC	CASSSGDSIYEQYF
NA	TRBV5-6	TRBJ2-2	many	TGTGCCAGCAGCTTGGTCCCTACCGGGGAGCTGTTTTTT	CASSLVPTGELFF
NA	TRBV20-1	TRBJ2-5	once	TGCAGTGCCGTTACCCCGGGACATCACGAAGAGACCCAGTACTTC	CSAVTPGHHEETQYF
TRBD1	TRBV25-1	TRBJ1-1	NA	TGTGCCAGCAGTGCCACAGGGGCCGGTGAAGCTTTCTTT	CASSATGAGEAFF
NA	TRBV15	TRBJ2-3	NA	TGTGCCACCAGCAGAGGAGTGGGGCTTAGCACAGATACGCAGTATTTT	CATSRGVGLSTDTQYF
NA	TRBV7-4	TRBJ2-7	NA	TGTGCCAGCAGTTTCGGGGGATCTGGCGAGCAGTACTTC	CASSFGGSGEQYF
NA	TRBV7-6	TRBJ2-2	few	TGTGCCAGCAGCTGGACCGGCGGGGAGCTGTTTTTT	CASSWTGGELFF
NA	TRBV7-2	TRBJ2-2	NA	TGTGCCAGCAGCCGTGGACAGACGAACACCGGGGAGCTGTTTTTT	CASSRGQTNTGELFF
TRBD1	TRBV28	TRBJ2-1	many	TGTGCCAGCAGTTTGCAGGGACAGGGTGGGTACAATGAGCAGTTCTTC	CASSLQGQGGYNEQFF
NA	TRBV4-1	TRBJ1-1	NA	TGCGCCAGCAGCCAAGGGGAAGCTCGTTTCTTT	CASSQGEARFF
NA	TRBV2	TRBJ2-5	NA	TGTGCCAGCAGTGAAGCTGGCAGCCCCCCGGGGGAGACCCAGTACTTC	CASSEAGSPPGETQYF
NA	TRBV28	TRBJ1-1	once	TGTGCCAGCAGCCCCTGGCGGGGCCCCTTGGGGACTGAAGCTTTCTTT	CASSPWRGPLGTEAFF
TRBD2	TRBV11-2	TRBJ2-1	many	TGTGCCAGCAGCTTAGGGCCGGGACTAGCGGGGGCCTATGAGCAGTTCTTC	CASSLGPGLAGAYEQFF